Sequencing of this TCR beta chain was carried out in a study of T cell changes during pregnancy in multiple sclerosis. The assay was immunoSEQ multiplex PCR, and TCRdb's table has in-frame clones only and misses some. Of about 80,000 clones listed, around nine tenths were seen once; the top ten hold 1.9%. V lost 6 bases and J lost 5; bases outside the gene matches: 8. The CDR3 spans 14 residues. CDR1 is MDHEN and CDR2 is SYDVKM in the germline V gene. The genes are TRBV28 and TRBJ1-2, with 8 bases aligning to TRBD1. The clonotype comes from a female donor with multiple sclerosis, enrolled in a pregnancy study. The sequenced sample was peripheral blood, obtained before pregnancy. In DNA form, the CDR3 reads TGTGCCAGCAGCCGACAGGGGCGAGGATATGGCTACACCTTC. Protein: CASSRQGRGYGYTF.